This T cell receptor beta chain was retrieved from a study of T cells in Graves' hyperthyroidism and ophthalmopathy. TCR beta CDR3 regions were amplified from RNA. HTBI primers drove first-round RT-PCR of the TCR CDR3. TCRdb reprocessed the multiplex PCR reads with MiXCR, giving one entry per CDR3 protein. The repertoire holds approximately 500,000 distinct CDR3 sequences, under 60% seen once, with 7.5% to 8.5% in the top ten. As for this clonotype: Its antigen is unknown.

Study-wide findings and caveats: Ophthalmopathy cases were set apart from stable hyperthyroidism by a 13 V-J model.

Newly diagnosed hyperthyroidism, duration under 2 months, in patients aged 18 to 65. The TCR originated in a woman aged 18 to 35 with Graves' hyperthyroidism. The specimen sequenced was peripheral blood or thyroid tissue (not recorded which).

The DNA of the CDR3 is TGTGCCAGCAAACCACGGGGTGGGACCCAGTACTTC. Protein product: CASKPRGGTQYF. The chain employs TRBV2 and TRBJ2-5; weak D call: TRBD2 (5 bases). Trimming stripped 7 bases from V and 7 bases from J, with 13 bases between. CDR1 is SNHLY and CDR2 is FYNNEI in the germline V gene. This CDR3 has 12 residues.